The rows below give T cell receptor beta chains drawn from one sample of a study of blood T cell repertoires in COVID-19. Assay: immunoSEQ multiplex PCR; the TCRdb copy retains only in-frame clones and omits some. The data show about 180,000 clones, with about four fifths seen just once and over 6% held by the top ten. Material: peripheral blood. All receptors come from a woman between 65 and 79 years old with COVID-19, enrolled during active disease. The CDR3 runs from the conserved cysteine through the conserved F or W. The D gene is left open where the match is weak. Not all rows give a size; the values are once, few, many and, for expanded clones, a class.

DNA: TGTGCCAGTAGGGCCGGGACAGGTTTTCGCGAGCAGTACTTC; CDR3: CASRAGTGFREQYF; J: TRBJ2-7; V: TRBV19; size: .; D: TRBD1
DNA: TGTGCCAGCAGTTTAGCCCGGACTAGCGGGGGGGGAGAGCAGTTCTTC; CDR3: CASSLARTSGGGEQFF; J: TRBJ2-1; V: TRBV28; size: .; D: TRBD2
DNA: TGCGCCAGCAGCCCGGTTGTGGTAGCGGAGTACACCGGGGAGCTGTTTTTT; CDR3: CASSPVVVAEYTGELFF; J: TRBJ2-2; V: TRBV5-1; size: .; D: .
DNA: TGTGCCATCAGACAGACAGGAGCTAACTATGGCTACACCTTC; CDR3: CAIRQTGANYGYTF; J: TRBJ1-2; V: TRBV10-3; size: .; D: .
DNA: TGCGCCAGCAGCTCGGGTGGAATGGGGAACACTGAAGCTTTCTTT; CDR3: CASSSGGMGNTEAFF; J: TRBJ1-1; V: TRBV5-1; size: .; D: .
DNA: TGTGCCAGCAGCTCGGGACTAGCGGGAGGGATGCCGAATACGCAGTATTTT; CDR3: CASSSGLAGGMPNTQYF; J: TRBJ2-3; V: TRBV5-8; size: .; D: TRBD2
DNA: TGTGCCAGCAGCCCGACAGGGGTTCGCGAGACCCAGTACTTC; CDR3: CASSPTGVRETQYF; J: TRBJ2-5; V: TRBV3-1/TRBV3-2; size: .; D: TRBD1
DNA: TGTGCCAGCAGACCGTCGACAGCCCGAAACCAAGAGACCCAGTACTTC; CDR3: CASRPSTARNQETQYF; J: TRBJ2-5; V: TRBV28; size: .; D: .
DNA: TGCGCCAGCAGTGGAGATATACCACACCAAGAGACCCAGTACTTC; CDR3: CASSGDIPHQETQYF; J: TRBJ2-5; V: TRBV10-1; size: .; D: .
DNA: TGCGCCAGCAGCTTGGCCACCGCGGGAGGGGGGTCTGGGCAGTACTTC; CDR3: CASSLATAGGGSGQYF; J: TRBJ2-7; V: TRBV5-1; size: .; D: TRBD2
DNA: TGTGCCAGCAGCGGAGCTATGAACACTGAAGCTTTCTTT; CDR3: CASSGAMNTEAFF; J: TRBJ1-1; V: TRBV12-3/TRBV12-4; size: .; D: .
DNA: TGTGCCAGTAGTATCCCGACTGCGTTGTCTGGGGCCAACGTCCTGACTTTC; CDR3: CASSIPTALSGANVLTF; J: TRBJ2-6; V: TRBV19; size: .; D: .
DNA: TGTGCCAGCAGCCCTGGGACAGGGAACACCATATATTTT; CDR3: CASSPGTGNTIYF; J: TRBJ1-3; V: TRBV3-1/TRBV3-2; size: .; D: TRBD1
DNA: TGCGCCAGCAGCTTCTATAGGGGTGGAGAGACCCAGTACTTC; CDR3: CASSFYRGGETQYF; J: TRBJ2-5; V: TRBV5-1; size: once; D: .
DNA: TGTGCCAGCAGTGGACAAATGGCCACGTGGGCTTTCTTT; CDR3: CASSGQMATWAFF; J: TRBJ1-1; V: TRBV2; size: .; D: .
DNA: TGTGCCAGCAGCTTGGGGGGGAAGGGCACGTCAGATACGCAGTATTTT; CDR3: CASSLGGKGTSDTQYF; J: TRBJ2-3; V: TRBV7-2; size: .; D: TRBD2
DNA: TGTGCCAGCAGGCCGGGATTCTATGGCTACACCTTC; CDR3: CASRPGFYGYTF; J: TRBJ1-2; V: TRBV28; size: .; D: .
DNA: TGTGCCACCAGTGCCGGGAGCGTCTACAATGAGCAGTTCTTC; CDR3: CATSAGSVYNEQFF; J: TRBJ2-1; V: TRBV24-1; size: .; D: .
DNA: TGTGCCAGCAGTGAATTCGGCAGGGGTGGCTATAGCAATCAGCCCCAGCATTTT; CDR3: CASSEFGRGGYSNQPQHF; J: TRBJ1-5; V: TRBV2; size: .; D: .
DNA: TGTGCCAGTAGTATTTCTGGCAAAACTAACTATGGCTACACCTTC; CDR3: CASSISGKTNYGYTF; J: TRBJ1-2; V: TRBV19; size: .; D: .
DNA: TGTGCCAGCAGTCCCTTCGGGAGTCCTAGCACAGATACGCAGTATTTT; CDR3: CASSPFGSPSTDTQYF; J: TRBJ2-3; V: TRBV9; size: .; D: .
DNA: TGTGCCAGCAGAGAGGGGGCGGGGACCGGGGAGCTGTTTTTT; CDR3: CASREGAGTGELFF; J: TRBJ2-2; V: TRBV28; size: few; D: .
DNA: TGTGCCTGGAACGGACACTCGGGAGCCTACGAGCAGTACTTC; CDR3: CAWNGHSGAYEQYF; J: TRBJ2-7; V: TRBV30; size: .; D: .
DNA: TGTGCCAGCAGCTTGGGGCAGGGCGCCACTAATGAAAAACTGTTTTTT; CDR3: CASSLGQGATNEKLFF; J: TRBJ1-4; V: TRBV5-4; size: few; D: .
DNA: TGTGCCAGCAGTTTCTATGGACTAGCGGTTAGCACAGATACGCAGTATTTT; CDR3: CASSFYGLAVSTDTQYF; J: TRBJ2-3; V: TRBV28; size: .; D: TRBD2